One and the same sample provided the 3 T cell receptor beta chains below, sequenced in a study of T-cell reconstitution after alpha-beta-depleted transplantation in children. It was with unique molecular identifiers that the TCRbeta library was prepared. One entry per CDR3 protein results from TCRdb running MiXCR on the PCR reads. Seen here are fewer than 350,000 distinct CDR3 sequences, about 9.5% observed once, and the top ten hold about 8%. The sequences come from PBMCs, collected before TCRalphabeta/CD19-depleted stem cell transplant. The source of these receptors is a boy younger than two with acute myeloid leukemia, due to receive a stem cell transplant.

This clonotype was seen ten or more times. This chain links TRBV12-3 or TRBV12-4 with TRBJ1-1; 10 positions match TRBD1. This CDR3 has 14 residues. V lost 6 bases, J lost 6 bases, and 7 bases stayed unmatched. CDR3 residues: CASSPGQGIAEAFF. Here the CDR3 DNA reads TGTGCCAGCAGCCCGGGACAGGGGATCGCTGAAGCTTTCTTT.

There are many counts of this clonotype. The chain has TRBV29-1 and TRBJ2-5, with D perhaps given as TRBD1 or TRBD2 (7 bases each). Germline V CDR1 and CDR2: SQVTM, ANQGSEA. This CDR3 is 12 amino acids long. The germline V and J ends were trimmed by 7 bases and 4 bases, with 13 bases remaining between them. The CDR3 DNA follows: TGCAGCGCAGGGGGAGGGCGAGAGACCCAGTACTTC. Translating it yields CSAGGGRETQYF.

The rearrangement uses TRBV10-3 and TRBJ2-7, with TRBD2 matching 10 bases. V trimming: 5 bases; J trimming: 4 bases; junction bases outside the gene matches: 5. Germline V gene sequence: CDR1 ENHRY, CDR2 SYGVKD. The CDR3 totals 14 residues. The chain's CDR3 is CAISPGTSVYEQYF. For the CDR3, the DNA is TGTGCCATCAGTCCCGGGACTAGCGTGTACGAGCAGTACTTC.